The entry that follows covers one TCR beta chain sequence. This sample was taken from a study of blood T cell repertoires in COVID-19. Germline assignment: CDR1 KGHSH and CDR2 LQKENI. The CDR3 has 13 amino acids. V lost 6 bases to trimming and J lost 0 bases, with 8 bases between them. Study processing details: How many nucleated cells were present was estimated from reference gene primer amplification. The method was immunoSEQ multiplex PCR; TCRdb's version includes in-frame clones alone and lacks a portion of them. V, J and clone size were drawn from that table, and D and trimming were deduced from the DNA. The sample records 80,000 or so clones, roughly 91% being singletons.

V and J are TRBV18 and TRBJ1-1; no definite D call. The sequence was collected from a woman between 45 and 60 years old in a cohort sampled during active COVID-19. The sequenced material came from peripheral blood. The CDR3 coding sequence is TGTGCCAGCTCCCTTCTTATGAACACTGAAGCTTTCTTT. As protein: CASSLLMNTEAFF.